What follows are 5 T cell receptor beta chains derived from one specimen sequenced in a study of response to subunit inactivated influenza vaccine. TCRdb fed the RT-PCR reads into MiXCR, producing one record per CDR3 protein. This table holds roughly 760,000 distinct CDR3 sequences, roughly 20% found once. Material: PBMCs from blood, obtained roughly 5 days after vaccination. Receptor source: a man aged 50-59 years who received an inactivated influenza vaccine.

The chain recombines TRBV7-2 with TRBJ2-1, with D possibly matching TRBD2 (5 bases). Trimming removed 5 bases at V and 6 bases at J, with 20 bases between. The germline V gene encodes CDR1 SGHTA and CDR2 FQGNSA. CDR3 length: 16 amino acids. As DNA, the CDR3 is TGTGCCAGCAGCCCCCGCACTAGTAGTTTTTCCAATGAGCAGTTCTTC. This gives the protein CASSPRTSSFSNEQFF.

This clonotype has ten or more counts. This chain joins TRBV9 and TRBJ2-1; D gene ambiguous. The germline V gene has CDR1 SGDLS and CDR2 YYNGEE. The V end was cut by 4 bases, the J end by 6 bases, with 8 bases between. The CDR3 sequence is 12 residues long. The CDR3 DNA sequence: TGTGCCAGCAGCCCACAAATCAATGAGCAGTTCTTC. Translating it yields CASSPQINEQFF.

This clonotype appeared once. The chain carries TRBV28 and TRBJ2-2; D is possibly TRBD1 or TRBD2 (5 bases each). The germline V gene encodes CDR1 MDHEN and CDR2 SYDVKM. This CDR3 has 16 residues. Deletions cut 3 bases from V and 4 bases from J, with 15 bases between. The CDR3 is CASSFFSGTVTGELFF. The CDR3 DNA reads TGTGCCAGCAGTTTCTTTTCCGGGACGGTCACCGGGGAGCTGTTTTTT.

This clonotype was found a few times. This chain joins TRBV29-1 and TRBJ2-5; no clear D. The CDR3 totals 15 residues. Germline lookup yields CDR1 SQVTM and CDR2 ANQGSEA. V dropped 4 bases and J dropped 5 bases, with 20 bases sitting between them. CDR3 in DNA: TGCAGCGTTGGGGGATCGGGCGGCAGCCGGGAGACCCAGTACTTC. Translating gives CSVGGSGGSRETQYF.

A few counts support this clonotype. The genes are TRBV6-2 or TRBV6-3 and TRBJ2-7; D possibly corresponds to TRBD1 (5 bases). The CDR3 has 11 residues. Trimming stripped 6 bases from V and 7 bases from J, with 10 bases between. Germline V gene lookup returns CDR1 MNHEY and CDR2 SVGEGT. CDR3 DNA: TGTGCCAGCAGGTTCAGGGAAGAGCAGTACTTC. Protein product: CASRFREEQYF.